This T cell receptor beta chain was captured in a study of T cell responses to AZD1222 COVID-19 vaccine. V lost 6 bases to trimming and J lost 9 bases, with 11 bases between them. This CDR3 has 11 residues. The table came from immunoSEQ multiplex PCR; TCRdb's copy has only in-frame clones and leaves some out. The table records some 100,000 clones, 90% of them present only once. The genes are TRBV12-3 or TRBV12-4 and TRBJ1-1; possible D gene TRBD1, 5 bases. The material was peripheral blood, obtained on day 0 of AZD1222 vaccination. The clonotype comes from an adult in good health. The CDR3 protein is CASSQGPQAFF. CDR3 sequence (DNA): TGTGCCAGCAGCCAGGGTCCTCAAGCTTTCTTT.